The present T cell receptor beta chain was sequenced within a study of cytomegalovirus exposure and HLA in healthy donors. Unmatched junction bases numbered 7, after V lost 7 bases and J lost 5 bases. The length of the CDR3 is 13 residues. In germline, CDR1 is MDHEN, CDR2 SYDVKM. Study observations and caveats: TCR beta sequences numbering 15,000 to 20,000 were associated with HLA alleles at 0.05 false discovery rate in a later analysis. For most TCR sequences rarity was the rule, although some public TCRs occurred in many donors.

About this clone: What it binds is not known.

PCR involved 60 Vbeta and 13 Jbeta primers. Profiled with immunoSEQ multiplex PCR; TCRdb holds only in-frame clones, not every one. Of 90,000 to 120,000 clones listed, around 75% are singletons. The sequenced sample consisted of PBMCs. The source is a woman aged 18-29 years in good health and CMV-seropositive. The chain joins TRBV28 to TRBJ1-1, with 7 bases matching TRBD1. Here the CDR3 reads CASIQGGLTEAFF. CDR3 DNA sequence: TGTGCCAGCATCCAAGGGGGCCTTACTGAAGCTTTCTTT.